This entry concerns a single T cell receptor (beta chain). Use of 60 Vbeta and 13 Jbeta primers characterized the PCR. Generated by immunoSEQ multiplex PCR, the TCRdb table keeps only in-frame clones and is missing some. The repertoire holds approximately 93,000 clones, with approximately 72% as singletons. These data come from a study of cytomegalovirus exposure and HLA in healthy donors. V was shortened by 8 bases and J by 4 bases, with 14 bases between the two germline ends. Germline V gives CDR1 MDHEN, CDR2 SYDVKM. The CDR3 is 13 amino acids. Sequencing was performed on PBMCs. The V call is TRBV28, the J call TRBJ1-1, with D possibly matching TRBD1 (5 bases). The TCR sequence derives from a woman between 35 and 50 years old in good health and CMV-seronegative. The CDR3, as DNA: TGTGCCAGCCGGGTAAGGAGGGGCACTGAAGCTTTCTTT. Residues: CASRVRRGTEAFF.